The 6 T cell receptor beta chains below come from one sample, sequenced in a study of blood T cell repertoires in COVID-19. Using immunoSEQ multiplex PCR, the repertoire was profiled, and TCRdb retains in-frame clones only, with some absent. This sample has over 35,000 clones, with roughly nine tenths found just once. Specimen: peripheral blood. These receptors were collected from a man aged 65 to 85 with active COVID-19.

The rearrangement joins TRBV7-9 to TRBJ2-7; D ambiguous. The CDR3 sequence is 11 residues long. Per the germline V gene, CDR1 is SEHNR and CDR2 is FQNEAQ (reference sequence). V was cut by 6 bases and J by 3 bases, with 6 bases left in between. In DNA, the CDR3 is TGTGCCAGCAGTGCCAGCTACGAGCAGTACTTC. It encodes CASSASYEQYF.

The chain joins TRBV5-6 to TRBJ2-3, with D perhaps TRBD1 (6 bases). Germline CDR1 and CDR2: SGHDT and YYEEEE. V lost 2 bases and J 0 bases, leaving 13 bases between the germline ends. The CDR3 is made up of 16 amino acids. DNA of the CDR3: TGTGCCAGCAGCTTTGCGACAGGACTGAGCACAGATACGCAGTATTTT. This sequence encodes CASSFATGLSTDTQYF.

The rearrangement links TRBV2 to TRBJ2-3; 7 nucleotides line up with TRBD1. This CDR3 has 13 amino acids. The germline V gene has CDR1 SNHLY and CDR2 FYNNEI. V gave up 6 bases and J gave up 5 bases; unmatched junction bases: 5. The CDR3 nucleotides read TGTGCCAGCAGCGGGGACAGATTAGATACGCAGTATTTT. Residues: CASSGDRLDTQYF.

This sequence joins TRBV5-1 and TRBJ1-1; D gene unclear. There are 14 residues in the CDR3. In germline, CDR1 is SGHRS, CDR2 YFSETQ. V dropped 2 bases and J dropped 0 bases, with 8 bases sitting between them. In nucleotides, the CDR3 is TGCGCCAGCAGCTTTTCGGGAATGAACACTGAAGCTTTCTTT. Amino acid sequence: CASSFSGMNTEAFF.

In DNA form, the CDR3 reads TGTGCCAGCTCACAGATACAGGGGCATGACACTGAAGCTTTCTTT. Its translation: CASSQIQGHDTEAFF. The rearrangement links TRBV18 to TRBJ1-1; 7 bases line up with TRBD1. The CDR3 contains 15 residues. V shed 4 bases, J shed 3 bases, and the junction held 8 bases outside the gene matches. Germline V CDR1 and CDR2: KGHSH, LQKENI.

V gene TRBV5-1 combines with J gene TRBJ1-6, with 10 bases that match TRBD1. The CDR3 contains 17 residues. Losses at the gene ends were 4 bases for V and 10 bases for J; bases not matched to a gene: 14. CDR1 and CDR2 from the germline V gene are SGHRS and YFSETQ. CDR3 sequence reads: CASSGSSGQGLRSPLHF. The CDR3 bases are TGCGCCAGCAGCGGAAGCTCGGGACAGGGGTTACGATCACCCCTCCACTTT.